The clone carrying this T cell receptor (beta chain) was counted only a few times. What it binds is not known. The data originate from a study of cytomegalovirus exposure and HLA in healthy donors. Overall study results and limits: In a later analysis, HLA-associated TCR beta chains were more clonally expanded than equally common others.

V lost 0 bases, J lost 5 bases, and 10 bases stayed unmatched. There are 17 residues in the CDR3. CDR1 SGDLS and CDR2 YYNGEE come from the germline V gene. PCR employed 60 Vbeta and 13 Jbeta primers. Per the original methods: Approximately 83 million unique TCR beta chains, 10 million to 14 million shared, were counted in a later analysis. TCRdb's copy holds only in-frame clones and misses some; the assay was immunoSEQ multiplex PCR. That table gives V, J and clone size, and the DNA gave D and trimming. The repertoire has approximately 100,000 clones, about 85% of them found once; the top ten carry 6% to 7.5%.

This chain uses TRBV9 with TRBJ2-2; 7 bases fit TRBD1. Input material: PBMCs. The receptor comes from a middle-aged man in good health and CMV-seropositive. This chain's CDR3 is CASSVGPQGLGTGELFF. DNA for the CDR3: TGTGCCAGCAGCGTAGGTCCACAGGGGTTAGGGACCGGGGAGCTGTTTTTT.